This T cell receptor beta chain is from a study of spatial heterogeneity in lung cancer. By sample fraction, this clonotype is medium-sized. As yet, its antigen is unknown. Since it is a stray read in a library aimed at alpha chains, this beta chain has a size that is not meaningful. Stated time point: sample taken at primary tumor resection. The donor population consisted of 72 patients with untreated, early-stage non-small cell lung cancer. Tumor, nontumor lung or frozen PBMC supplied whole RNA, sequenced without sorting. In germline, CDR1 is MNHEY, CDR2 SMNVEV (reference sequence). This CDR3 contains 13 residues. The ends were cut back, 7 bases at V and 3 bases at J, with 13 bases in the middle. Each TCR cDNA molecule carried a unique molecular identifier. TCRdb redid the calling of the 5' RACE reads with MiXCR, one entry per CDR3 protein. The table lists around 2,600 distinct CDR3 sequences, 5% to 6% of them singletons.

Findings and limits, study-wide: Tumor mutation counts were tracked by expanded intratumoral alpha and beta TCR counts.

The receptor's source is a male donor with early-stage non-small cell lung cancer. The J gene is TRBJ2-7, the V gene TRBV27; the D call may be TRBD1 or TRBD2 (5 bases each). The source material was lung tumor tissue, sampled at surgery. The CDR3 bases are TGTGCCAGCAAAAGGGACGGAGGCTACGAGCAGTACTTC. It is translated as CASKRDGGYEQYF.